This T cell receptor (beta chain) was identified during a study of T-cell memory formation after mild COVID-19 (dated by TCRdb to the early 2020s). For the study in its entirety: Most TCR sequence clusters were specific to one of the two donors. T-cell clones expanding and contracting after mild COVID-19 in a couple of donors were tracked by longitudinal TCRalpha and TCRbeta repertoire sequencing. Two young, previously healthy adult volunteers, one female and one male, were included in the cohort.

The instrument given in TCRdb is Illumina NovaSeq 6000. TCRalpha and TCRbeta cDNA libraries were constructed by 5'RACE with constant-segment primers, with sample barcodes and unique molecular identifiers being introduced. Trizol reagent was used to extract RNA from every sample. The libraries were amplified in two PCR steps, and the second step added a second sample barcode and Illumina TruSeq adapters. Libraries were sequenced on an Illumina NovaSeq with 2 x 150 bp paired-end reads. Processing in the source paper ran as follows. With migec v1.2.7, reads were demultiplexed and then collapsed into UMI-guided consensus sequences. Using mixcr v2.1.11, UMI consensuses were aligned to TRA and TRB V and J templates and then assembled into clonotypes. Expanded or contracted clonotypes were those called significant by both edgeR and NoisET, with noise models trained on biological replicates. For edgeR calls, a false discovery rate-adjusted p below 0.01 and a log2 fold-change threshold of 1 were applied. As an exploratory analysis of dynamics, max-normalized trajectories of the 1000 most abundant clonotypes were examined with PCA combined with hierarchical clustering. The CD4 or CD8 phenotype of responding clones was assigned using the separately sequenced CD4+ and CD8+ repertoires. The public reads were reanalyzed by TCRdb: fastp trimming at Q25, MiXCR alignment, in-frame beta chains only. Duplicate CDR3 protein sequences are folded into a single record with the most common DNA and genes. The V and J calls and clone size are TCRdb's, not the authors'. The sample table shows over 150,000 distinct CDR3 sequences, and roughly 20% are seen once. The biggest ten clones account for roughly 3.8% of the sample.

Ficoll-Paque density gradient centrifugation was the method used to isolate PBMCs. Beyond this particular receptor, the publication reports: Contracting CD4+ clones turned up mainly in the CM and EM memory subsets, whereas EMRA was where CD8+ clones were enriched. Only two mild cases were covered in the study, and larger cohorts including severe cases with pre-infection samples were considered necessary. Clones contracting from day 15 to 85 had balanced CD4/CD8 phenotypes, while a second wave expanding from day 15 to 37 was biased towards CD4+. Some responding clones were detected in pre-infection memory, suggesting pre-existing cross-reactive memory T cells joined the SARS-CoV-2 response. SARS-CoV-2 specificity was not confirmed for the second-wave clones peaking on day 37.

This clonotype was observed a few times. Its binding antigen is unknown. The record has no base qualities; no much larger clone is one base away. The CDR3, from cysteine to phenylalanine, totals 14 residues. CDR3 DNA only is kept here, 42 bases in frame from base 1. CDR1 SGHRS and CDR2 YFSETQ were looked up in the germline V gene. Ends trimmed: V by 2 bases, J by 3 bases; bases unmatched to a gene: 3. The TCR was taken from a man aged 18 to 29 who had mild COVID-19 (a few samples of this study predate the infection). The sample titles of this study are shuffled in the database, so cell type and time point are left out; the donor was told from shared clones. The chain links TRBV5-1 with TRBJ2-7; the central 9 bases match TRBD1. Sequencing input: PBMCs or a T cell subset sorted from them (not recorded which). The CDR3 amino acid sequence is: CASSFGTGLYEQYF. The DNA sequence follows: TGCGCCAGCAGCTTCGGGACAGGGCTCTACGAGCAGTACTTC.